This TCR beta chain was captured by sequencing in a study of vaccination effects on CD4 cells after COVID-19. On the study more broadly: The post-vaccine samples were taken, at the median, 72 days after the second dose. Whole-study findings and limits: Healthy vaccinees' vaccine-induced clones included only 1 of 255 that recognized common cold coronaviruses.

Concerning this clone: Antigen: not known.

Antigen-specific CD4+ T cells expanded by the ViraFEST assay with viral peptide pools were then sequenced. Culturing for around eleven days preceded CD4+ T cell isolation. Two-dose BNT162b2 or mRNA-1273 vaccination was given to participants. Replacing half the medium with IL-2 medium was done on days 3 and 7. Here immunoSEQ multiplex PCR was the method, and the copy in TCRdb shows in-frame clones only, minus some. The sample lists 30,000 to 40,000 clones; around three quarters were seen once. This CDR3 has 15 residues. The V end lost 6 bases, the J end lost 2 bases, and 13 bases lay between the germline ends. From germline, CDR1 is MNHNY and CDR2 SVGAGI (reference sequence).

The chain is built from TRBV6-6 and TRBJ2-2, with D possibly matching TRBD1 (6 bases). This TCR came from a human donor who received a COVID-19 vaccine. Sample: CD4+ T cells from PBMCs cultured with HCoV-229E spike peptides, taken after COVID-19 vaccination. CDR3 in DNA: TGTGCCAGCAGCCATGACAGGCCAAACACCGGGGAGCTGTTTTTT. Protein sequence: CASSHDRPNTGELFF.